What follows are 24 T cell receptor beta chains derived from one specimen sequenced in a study of CD8 T cells in Susac syndrome. Reverse transcription of about 0.45 to 1 ug RNA was performed with random hexamers. From the immunoSEQ multiplex PCR reads, TCRdb called clonotypes with MiXCR, one entry per CDR3 protein. The profile shows about 280,000 distinct CDR3 sequences, 80% to 90% of them singletons. The specimen sequenced was CD8+ T cells from PBMCs. These TCRs come from a human donor with multiple sclerosis.

This chain joins TRBV7-9 and TRBJ1-4; 7 bases line up with TRBD1. The length of the CDR3 is 13 residues. Trimming took 8 bases from V and 9 from J; bases not matched to a gene: 9. CDR1 SEHNR and CDR2 FQNEAQ come from the germline V gene (reference sequence). The chain's CDR3 is CASRTGRRKKLFF. CDR3 nucleotides: TGTGCCAGCCGGACAGGAAGAAGAAAAAAACTGTTTTTT. The complete variable domain, with remaining parts taken from reference TRBV7-9 and TRBJ1-4, reads DTGVSQNPRHKITKRGQNVTFRCDPISEHNRLYWYRQTLGQGPEFLTYFQNEAQLEKSRLLSDRFSAERPKGSFSTLEIQRTEQGDSAMYLCASRTGRRKKLFFGSGTQLSVL.

This chain connects TRBV7-9 to TRBJ1-2, with TRBD1 matching 10 bases. CDR3 length: 15 residues. Unmatched junction bases numbered 8, after V lost 7 bases and J lost 3 bases. Germline V gives CDR1 SEHNR, CDR2 FQNEAQ (reference sequence). The CDR3 sequence: CASTESGTGDYGYTF. The CDR3 region has the DNA TGTGCCAGCACCGAATCCGGGACAGGGGACTATGGCTACACCTTC.

This clonotype was detected once. The DNA of the CDR3 is TGTGCCAGCGCGGGGGCAGGGAAACACCCAGAGGATACGCAGTATTTT. It encodes CASAGAGKHPEDTQYF. V is TRBV27 and J is TRBJ2-3; perhaps TRBD2 as D (7 bases). Germline loops: CDR1 MNHEY, CDR2 SMNVEV (reference sequence). The CDR3 has 16 residues. V shed 8 bases and J shed 6 bases, with 24 bases lying between them.

This clonotype is a singleton in its sample. The CDR3 DNA follows: TGTGCCAGCTCACCACGTAAAGATTTCTACAATGAGCAGTTCTTC. Translation gives CASSPRKDFYNEQFF. This sequence joins TRBV18 and TRBJ2-1; no firm D call. The CDR3 runs 15 residues. The germline V and J ends were trimmed by 1 base and 3 bases, with 10 bases remaining between them. Per germline, CDR1 KGHSH and CDR2 LQKENI.

The rearrangement joins TRBV27 to TRBJ1-2; D is perhaps TRBD1 (6 bases). The V gene lost 7 bases and the J gene lost 8 bases, with 20 bases spanning the gap. CDR3 length: 14 residues. The V gene's germline CDR1 is MNHEY and CDR2 SMNVEV (reference sequence). The CDR3 sequence is CASKLGGGRGGYTF. In nucleotides, the CDR3 is TGTGCCAGCAAACTGGGAGGGGGGCGCGGGGGCTACACCTTC.

This chain links TRBV5-4 with TRBJ2-5, with D perhaps TRBD1 (6 bases). CDR3 length equals 14 residues. V gave up 2 bases and J gave up 5 bases, with 13 bases separating them. The germline CDR1 and CDR2 sequences are SGHNT and YYREEE (reference sequence). The DNA of the CDR3 is TGTGCCAGCAGCTTCCAGGGGCGCGTGGAGACCCAGTACTTC. Translation: CASSFQGRVETQYF.

The V gene is TRBV9, the J gene TRBJ2-7, with D possibly being TRBD1 or TRBD2 (5 bases each). CDR1 SGDLS and CDR2 YYNGEE come from the germline V gene. V was clipped by 3 bases and J by 6 bases, with 16 bases between them. This CDR3 comprises 14 residues. CDR3 coding DNA: TGTGCCAGCAGCGCCGGGGACGGACTCTTCGAGCAGTACTTC. Its protein product is CASSAGDGLFEQYF. The variable domain in full, completed from reference TRBV9 and TRBJ2-7, reads DSGVTQTPKHLITATGQRVTLRCSPRSGDLSVYWYQQSLDQGLQFLIQYYNGEERAKGNILERFSAQQFPDLHSELNLSSLELGDSALYFCASSAGDGLFEQYFGPGTRLTVT.

This clonotype appeared a single time. The rearrangement joins TRBV3-1 to TRBJ2-2, with D perhaps TRBD2 (6 bases). V was trimmed by 4 bases and J by 1 base, leaving 16 bases between them. Germline V gene lookup returns CDR1 LGHDT and CDR2 YNNKEL (reference sequence). CDR3 length: 17 amino acids. CDR3 residues: CASSLDPLAENTGELFF. CDR3 DNA: TGTGCCAGCAGCCTCGATCCTTTAGCGGAGAACACCGGGGAGCTGTTTTTT.

This clonotype was seen once. The V call is TRBV4-1, the J call TRBJ1-5, with D possibly matching TRBD1 (5 bases). This CDR3 has 16 amino acids. With 0 bases removed from V and 2 bases from J, the gap between germline ends came to 11 bases. From germline, CDR1 is MGHRA and CDR2 YSYEKL. The CDR3 DNA is TGCGCCAGCAGCCAAGATCCGGGAGGGGGCAATCAGCCCCAGCATTTT. Translation: CASSQDPGGGNQPQHF.

This clonotype was picked up one time. The chain couples TRBV28 to TRBJ2-7; D may be TRBD2 (6 bases). This CDR3 comprises 12 residues. Germline loops: CDR1 MDHEN, CDR2 SYDVKM. V dropped 6 bases and J dropped 6 bases, with 12 bases sitting between them. The CDR3 DNA reads TGTGCCAGCAGCCCTGGCGGGGTCGAGCAGTACTTC. This gives the protein CASSPGGVEQYF. Drawing the rest from reference TRBV28 and TRBJ2-7, the complete variable domain is DVKVTQSSRYLVKRTGEKVFLECVQDMDHENMFWYRQDPGLGLRLIYFSYDVKMKEKGDIPEGYSVSREKKERFSLILESASTNQTSMYLCASSPGGVEQYFGPGTRLTVT.

The chain has TRBV2 and TRBJ2-1, with D perhaps matching TRBD2 (5 bases). The CDR3 runs 13 residues. V was trimmed by 6 bases and J by 2 bases, leaving 8 bases between them. Germline CDR1 reads SNHLY; CDR2 reads FYNNEI. CDR3 nucleotide sequence: TGTGCCAGCAGAGAGACTACCTACAATGAGCAGTTCTTC. Amino acids: CASRETTYNEQFF. The full variable domain, with the rest looked up from reference TRBV2 and TRBJ2-1, is EPEVTQTPSHQVTQMGQEVILRCVPISNHLYFYWYRQILGQKVEFLVSFYNNEISEKSEIFDDQFSVERPDGSNFTLKIRSTKLEDSAMYFCASRETTYNEQFFGPGTRLTVL.

The chain uses TRBV24-1 and TRBJ2-1; 10 bases map to TRBD2. With 6 bases clipped from V and 4 bases from J, the junction kept 2 bases outside the gene matches. This CDR3 is 14 amino acids long. In germline, CDR1 is KGHDR, CDR2 SFDVKD. CDR3 in amino acids: CATSPSGGYNEQFF. In DNA form, the CDR3 reads TGTGCCACCAGTCCTAGCGGGGGATACAATGAGCAGTTCTTC.

The rearrangement joins TRBV9 to TRBJ2-3; 12 bases agree with TRBD1. The CDR3 has 19 residues. Looked up from germline, CDR1 is SGDLS and CDR2 is YYNGEE. After removal of 0 bases from V and 0 bases from J, the junction contained 8 bases not matched to a gene. Written as DNA, the CDR3 is TGTGCCAGCAGCGTAGCTACGGGGGGACAGGGGGCCAGCACAGATACGCAGTATTTT. This sequence encodes CASSVATGGQGASTDTQYF.

This chain connects TRBV20-1 to TRBJ2-6; D is perhaps TRBD1 or TRBD2 (5 bases each). The CDR3 consists of 17 residues. Germline CDR1 DFQATT, CDR2 SNEGSKA (reference sequence). Trimming pared 3 bases from V and 0 bases from J, leaving 15 bases between. DNA for the CDR3: TGCAGTGCTAGTGGGGCTTTAGGAGGCTCTGGGGCCAACGTCCTGACTTTC. It specifies CSASGALGGSGANVLTF.

This clonotype was detected only once. This chain joins TRBV2 and TRBJ2-1; the match to TRBD2 covers 7 bases. V gave up 8 bases and J gave up 6 bases; unmatched junction bases: 13. CDR3 length equals 15 residues. From germline, CDR1 is SNHLY and CDR2 FYNNEI. CDR3 DNA: TGTGCCAGCGGAATCAGGACTAGGAATGGCAATGAGCAGTTCTTC. Protein sequence: CASGIRTRNGNEQFF.

V and J are TRBV20-1 and TRBJ2-1; TRBD2 matches 9 bases. CDR1 is DFQATT, CDR2 SNEGSKA, per germline (reference sequence). The J segment lost 2 bases and the V segment lost 2 bases, leaving 16 bases of the junction unmatched. The CDR3 contains 19 residues. As DNA, the CDR3 is TGCAGTGCTAGAACCCCCCCACTGAGAGCGGGAGGACCCTACAATGAGCAGTTCTTC. Translated, it gives CSARTPPLRAGGPYNEQFF.

The chain joins TRBV4-1 to TRBJ2-1; TRBD2 agrees at 11 bases. The CDR3 totals 15 residues. In germline, CDR1 is MGHRA, CDR2 YSYEKL. V dropped 4 bases and J dropped 8; count of bases not matched to a gene: 7. The CDR3 protein is CASSRTSGGRDEQFF. CDR3 bases: TGCGCCAGCAGCCGAACTAGCGGGGGAAGGGATGAGCAGTTCTTC.

This clonotype has only a few counts. The chain recombines TRBV6-5 with TRBJ1-3; D is ambiguous. V dropped 0 bases and J dropped 4 bases, with 7 bases sitting between them. The germline CDR1 and CDR2 sequences are MNHEY and SVGAGI. The CDR3 loop spans 14 amino acids. CDR3 in DNA: TGTGCCAGCAGTTACTCGGTTGTCGGAAACACCATATATTTT. This encodes CASSYSVVGNTIYF.

The V and J genes are TRBV2 and TRBJ1-1; D is uncertain. Trimming left V 6 bases short and J 0 bases short, with 17 bases between. This CDR3 comprises 16 residues. Germline CDR1 SNHLY, CDR2 FYNNEI. The CDR3 is CASSDPGLQMNTEAFF. The CDR3 bases are TGTGCCAGCAGCGATCCGGGATTGCAGATGAACACTGAAGCTTTCTTT. Together with reference TRBV2 and TRBJ1-1, the CDR3 gives the full variable domain: EPEVTQTPSHQVTQMGQEVILRCVPISNHLYFYWYRQILGQKVEFLVSFYNNEISEKSEIFDDQFSVERPDGSNFTLKIRSTKLEDSAMYFCASSDPGLQMNTEAFFGQGTRLTVV.

The rearrangement joins TRBV2 to TRBJ1-5; D is uncertain. Germline CDR1 and CDR2: SNHLY and FYNNEI. This CDR3 comprises 14 residues. Deletions cut 8 bases from V and 0 bases from J, with 11 bases between. The CDR3 sequence: CASQRTDSNQPQHF. The CDR3 DNA reads as TGTGCCAGCCAAAGGACGGATAGCAATCAGCCCCAGCATTTT.

The chain has TRBV28 and TRBJ1-3, with 8 bases aligning to TRBD1. Per germline, CDR1 MDHEN and CDR2 SYDVKM. The J segment lost 2 bases and the V segment lost 6 bases, leaving 3 bases of the junction unmatched. The CDR3 spans 14 residues. CDR3: CASSQGAAGNTIYF. CDR3 nucleotides: TGTGCCAGCAGCCAGGGGGCGGCTGGAAACACCATATATTTT.

V usage is TRBV4-1 and J usage is TRBJ1-5, with 7 bases fitting TRBD1. Germline V gene lookup returns CDR1 MGHRA and CDR2 YSYEKL. J lost 6 bases, V lost 1 base, and 6 bases had no gene match. The length of the CDR3 is 15 residues. CDR3 in amino acids: CASSQAAGGFQPQHF. The CDR3 DNA reads TGCGCCAGCAGCCAAGCTGCAGGGGGATTTCAGCCCCAGCATTTT.

V and J are TRBV20-1 and TRBJ2-7; tentative D call: TRBD2 (6 bases). Trimming left V 1 base short and J 2 bases short, with 12 bases between. In germline, CDR1 is DFQATT, CDR2 SNEGSKA (reference sequence). The CDR3 is made up of 14 amino acids. CDR3 sequence (DNA): TGCAGTGCTAGAGCGGGAGTCAGGACCTACGAGCAGTACTTC. It codes for CSARAGVRTYEQYF.

This clonotype showed up just once. The rearrangement joins TRBV25-1 to TRBJ1-3; TRBD1 is a possible D gene (6 bases). The CDR3 consists of 15 residues. CDR1 and CDR2 (germline): MGHDK, SYGVNS. The germline V and J ends were trimmed by 1 base and 4 bases, with 11 bases remaining between them. In nucleotides, the CDR3 is TGTGCCAGCAGTGAATTTAAGGGGGGAGGAAACACCATATATTTT. Its protein is CASSEFKGGGNTIYF.